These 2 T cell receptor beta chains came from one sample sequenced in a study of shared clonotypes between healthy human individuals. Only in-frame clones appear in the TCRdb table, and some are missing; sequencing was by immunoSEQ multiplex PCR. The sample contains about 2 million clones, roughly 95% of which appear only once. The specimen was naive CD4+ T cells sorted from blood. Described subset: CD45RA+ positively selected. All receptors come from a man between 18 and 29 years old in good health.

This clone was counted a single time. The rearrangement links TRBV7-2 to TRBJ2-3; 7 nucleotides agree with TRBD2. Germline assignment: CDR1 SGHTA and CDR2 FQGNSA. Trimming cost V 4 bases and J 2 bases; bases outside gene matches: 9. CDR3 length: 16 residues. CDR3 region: CASSSLGLRITDTQYF. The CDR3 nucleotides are TGTGCCAGCAGCTCCCTGGGACTACGTATCACAGATACGCAGTATTTT.

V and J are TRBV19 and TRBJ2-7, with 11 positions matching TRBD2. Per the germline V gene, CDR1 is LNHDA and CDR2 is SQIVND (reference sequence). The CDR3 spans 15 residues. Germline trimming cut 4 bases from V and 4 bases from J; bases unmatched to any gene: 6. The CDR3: CASSTDLAGGYEQYF. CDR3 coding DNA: TGTGCCAGTAGTACAGACCTAGCGGGGGGTTACGAGCAGTACTTC.